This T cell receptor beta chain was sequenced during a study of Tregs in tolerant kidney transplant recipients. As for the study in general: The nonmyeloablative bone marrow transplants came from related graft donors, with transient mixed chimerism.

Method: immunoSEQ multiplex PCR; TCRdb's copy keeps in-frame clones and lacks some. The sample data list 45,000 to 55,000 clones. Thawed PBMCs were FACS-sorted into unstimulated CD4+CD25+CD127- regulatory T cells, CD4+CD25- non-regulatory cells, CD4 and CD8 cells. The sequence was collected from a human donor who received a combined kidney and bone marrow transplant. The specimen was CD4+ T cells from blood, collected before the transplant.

The sequenced part of the CDR3 DNA is TGTGCCAGCAGCTTAGGTAGCGGGCAGCCC. Its protein product is CASSLGSGQP. The full-length CDR3 reads as CASSLGSGQPQHF. The chain is built from TRBV7-2 and TRBJ1-5; D is undetermined. With the read ending 3 residues before the CDR3 end, the germline J gene is used to fill in that end. The CDR3 has 13 residues. V shed 1 base and J shed 7 bases, with 8 bases lying between them. Per the germline V gene, CDR1 is SGHTA and CDR2 is FQGNSA.